This TCR beta chain was observed in a study of shared clonotypes between healthy human individuals. CDR3 length: 15 amino acids. CDR1 and CDR2 (germline): MDHEN, SYDVKM. The germline V and J ends were trimmed by 6 bases and 5 bases, with 19 bases remaining between them. Repertoires were generated with immunoSEQ multiplex PCR, while TCRdb's copy carries only in-frame clones and drops some. This table has some 690,000 clones, about 90% appearing once. The chain combines TRBV28 with TRBJ2-5, with a possible D match to TRBD2 (5 bases). The source is a man between 18 and 29 years old in good health. Some clones in this sample may be carry-over from other donors' samples. Sequencing was performed on memory CD8+ T cells from PBMCs. The subset: CD45RO+ cells pooled with CCR7-negative TemRA cells. The CDR3 region has the DNA TGTGCCAGCAGCTACAGCGGATCCGTAAGTGAGACCCAGTACTTC. It codes for CASSYSGSVSETQYF.